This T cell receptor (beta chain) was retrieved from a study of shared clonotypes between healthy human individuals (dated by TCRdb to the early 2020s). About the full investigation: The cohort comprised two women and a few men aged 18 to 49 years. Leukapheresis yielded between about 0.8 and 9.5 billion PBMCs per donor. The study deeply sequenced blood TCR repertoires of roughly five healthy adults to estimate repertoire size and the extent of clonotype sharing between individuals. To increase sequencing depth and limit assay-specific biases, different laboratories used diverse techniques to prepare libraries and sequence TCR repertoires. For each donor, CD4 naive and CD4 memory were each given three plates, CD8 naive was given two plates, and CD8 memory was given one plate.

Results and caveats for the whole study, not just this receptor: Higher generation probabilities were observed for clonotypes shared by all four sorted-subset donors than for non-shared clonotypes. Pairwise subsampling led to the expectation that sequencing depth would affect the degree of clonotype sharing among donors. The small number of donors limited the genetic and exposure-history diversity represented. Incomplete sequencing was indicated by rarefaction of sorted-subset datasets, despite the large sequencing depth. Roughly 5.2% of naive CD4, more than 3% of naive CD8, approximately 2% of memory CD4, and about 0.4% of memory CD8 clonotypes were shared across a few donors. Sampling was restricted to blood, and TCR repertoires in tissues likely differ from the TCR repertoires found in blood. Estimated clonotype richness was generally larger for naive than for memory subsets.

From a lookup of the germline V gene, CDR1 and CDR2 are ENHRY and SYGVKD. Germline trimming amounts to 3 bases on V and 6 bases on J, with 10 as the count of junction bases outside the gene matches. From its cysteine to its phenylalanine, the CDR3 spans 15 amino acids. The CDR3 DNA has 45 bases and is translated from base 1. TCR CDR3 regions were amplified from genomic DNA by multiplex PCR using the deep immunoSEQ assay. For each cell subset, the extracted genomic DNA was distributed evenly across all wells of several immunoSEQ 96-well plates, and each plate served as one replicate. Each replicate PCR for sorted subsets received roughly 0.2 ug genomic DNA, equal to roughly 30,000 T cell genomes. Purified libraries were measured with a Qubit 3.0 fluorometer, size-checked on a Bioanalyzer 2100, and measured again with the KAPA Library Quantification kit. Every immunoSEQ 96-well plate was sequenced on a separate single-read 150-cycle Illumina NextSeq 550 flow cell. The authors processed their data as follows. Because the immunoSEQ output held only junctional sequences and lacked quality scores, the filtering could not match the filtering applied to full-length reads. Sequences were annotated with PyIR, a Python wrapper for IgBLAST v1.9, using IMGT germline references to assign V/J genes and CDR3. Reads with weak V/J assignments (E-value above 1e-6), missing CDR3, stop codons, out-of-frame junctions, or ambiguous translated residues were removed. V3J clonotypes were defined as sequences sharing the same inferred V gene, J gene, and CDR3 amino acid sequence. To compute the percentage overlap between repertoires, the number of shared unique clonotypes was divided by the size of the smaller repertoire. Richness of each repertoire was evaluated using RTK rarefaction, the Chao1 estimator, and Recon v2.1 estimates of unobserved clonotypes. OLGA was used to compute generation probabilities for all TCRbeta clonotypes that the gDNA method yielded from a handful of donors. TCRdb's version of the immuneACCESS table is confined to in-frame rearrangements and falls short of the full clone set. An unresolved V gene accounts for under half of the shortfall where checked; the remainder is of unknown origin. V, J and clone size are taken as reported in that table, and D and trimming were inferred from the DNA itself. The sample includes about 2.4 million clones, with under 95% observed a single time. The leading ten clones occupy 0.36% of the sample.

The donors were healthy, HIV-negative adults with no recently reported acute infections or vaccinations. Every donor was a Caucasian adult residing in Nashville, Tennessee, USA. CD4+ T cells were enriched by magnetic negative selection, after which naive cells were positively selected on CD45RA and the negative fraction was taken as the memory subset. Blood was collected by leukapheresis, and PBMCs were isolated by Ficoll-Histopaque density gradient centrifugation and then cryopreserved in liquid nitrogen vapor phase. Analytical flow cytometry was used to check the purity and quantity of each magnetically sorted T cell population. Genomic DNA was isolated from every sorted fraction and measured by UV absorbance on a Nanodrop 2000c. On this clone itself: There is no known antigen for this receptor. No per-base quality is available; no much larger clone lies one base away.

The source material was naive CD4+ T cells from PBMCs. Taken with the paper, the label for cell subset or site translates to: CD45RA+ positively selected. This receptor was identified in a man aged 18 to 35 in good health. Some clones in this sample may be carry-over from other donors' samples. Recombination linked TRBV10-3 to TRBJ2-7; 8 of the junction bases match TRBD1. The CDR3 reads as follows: CAISEPQGALVEQYF. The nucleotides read TGTGCCATCAGTGAACCCCAGGGGGCGTTGGTCGAGCAGTACTTC.